A single sample is the source of the 7 T cell receptor beta chains below, sequenced in a study of blood T cell repertoires in COVID-19. Assay: immunoSEQ multiplex PCR; the TCRdb copy retains only in-frame clones and omits some. The sample carries about 440,000 clones, around nine tenths recorded once. Sequences were obtained from peripheral blood. The source of these receptors is a woman in her twenties or thirties with acute or convalescent COVID-19.

The chain couples TRBV10-1 to TRBJ2-3; weak D call: TRBD1 (5 bases). Deletions cut 0 bases from V and 5 bases from J, with 9 bases between. The germline V gene encodes CDR1 WNHNN and CDR2 SYGVQD (reference sequence). The CDR3 loop spans 14 amino acids. The CDR3 sequence: CASSESVGVDTQYF. Here the CDR3 DNA reads TGCGCCAGCAGTGAGTCGGTAGGGGTAGATACGCAGTATTTT.

The gene calls are TRBV4-2 and TRBJ2-7; 9 bases agree with TRBD1. CDR1 and CDR2 (germline): LGHNA, YNFKEQ. The CDR3 is 15 amino acids. Losses at the gene ends were 1 base for V and 5 bases for J; bases not matched to a gene: 6. The CDR3 loop reads CASSQAGQGMDEQYF. In DNA form, the CDR3 reads TGTGCCAGCAGCCAAGCCGGACAGGGGATGGACGAGCAGTACTTC.

J is TRBJ1-2 and V is TRBV5-4; D may be TRBD1 (6 bases). The germline V and J ends were trimmed by 3 bases and 4 bases, with 16 bases remaining between them. The CDR3 runs to 15 residues. Germline V gives CDR1 SGHNT, CDR2 YYREEE (reference sequence). DNA for the CDR3: TGTGCCAGCAGCTCACGAAAGGGGGAGACCTATGGCTACACCTTC. Protein sequence: CASSSRKGETYGYTF.

The CDR3 bases are TGTGCCAGCAGCTTAGTTGGCCAGACTAGCACAGATACGCAGTATTTT. This codes for CASSLVGQTSTDTQYF. This sequence joins TRBV11-2 and TRBJ2-3; no clear D gene. The CDR3 length is 16 residues. Germline V gives CDR1 SGHAT, CDR2 FQNNGV. V was pared by 1 base and J by 0 bases, with 11 bases between. The whole variable domain, remainder taken from reference TRBV11-2 and TRBJ2-3, is EAGVAQSPRYKIIEKRQSVAFWCNPISGHATLYWYQQILGQGPKLLIQFQNNGVVDDSQLPKDRFSAERLKGVDSTLKIQPAKLEDSAVYLCASSLVGQTSTDTQYFGPGTRLTVL.

The chain couples TRBV9 to TRBJ2-3, with 9 positions matching TRBD1. CDR1 SGDLS and CDR2 YYNGEE come from the germline V gene. V was pared by 1 base and J by 2 bases, with 5 bases of the junction left unmatched. The CDR3 consists of 16 residues. This CDR3 is CASSVTGTGTTDTQYF. DNA of the CDR3: TGTGCCAGCAGCGTAACCGGGACAGGGACCACAGATACGCAGTATTTT.

The V call is TRBV12-5, the J call TRBJ1-5; no firm D call. Germline CDR1 and CDR2: LGHNT and FRNRAP. The CDR3 spans 15 residues. V was pared by 7 bases and J by 4 bases, with 17 bases between. CDR3 sequence reads: CASARSGEKNQPQHF. In nucleotides, the CDR3 is TGTGCTAGTGCCAGATCCGGGGAAAAAAATCAGCCCCAGCATTTT.

This clone was counted only a few times. The chain carries TRBV9 and TRBJ2-1, with 11 bases that match TRBD2. Germline V CDR1 and CDR2: SGDLS, YYNGEE. The V segment lost 0 bases and the J segment 7 bases; nucleotides outside the gene matches: 3. The CDR3 totals 15 residues. CDR3 residues: CASSVVASGGNEQFF. The DNA of the CDR3 is TGTGCCAGCAGCGTAGTTGCTAGCGGGGGGAATGAGCAGTTCTTC.